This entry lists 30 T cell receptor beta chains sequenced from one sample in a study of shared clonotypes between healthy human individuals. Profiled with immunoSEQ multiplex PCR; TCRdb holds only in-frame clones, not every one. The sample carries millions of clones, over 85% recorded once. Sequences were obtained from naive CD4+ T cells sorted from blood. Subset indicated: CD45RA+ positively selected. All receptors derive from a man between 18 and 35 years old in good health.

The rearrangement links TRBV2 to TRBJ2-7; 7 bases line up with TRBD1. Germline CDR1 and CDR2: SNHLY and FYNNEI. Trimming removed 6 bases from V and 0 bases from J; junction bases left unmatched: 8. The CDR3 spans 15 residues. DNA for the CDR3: TGTGCCAGCAGAGGGGACAGCCGCAGCTCCTACGAGCAGTACTTC. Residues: CASRGDSRSSYEQYF.

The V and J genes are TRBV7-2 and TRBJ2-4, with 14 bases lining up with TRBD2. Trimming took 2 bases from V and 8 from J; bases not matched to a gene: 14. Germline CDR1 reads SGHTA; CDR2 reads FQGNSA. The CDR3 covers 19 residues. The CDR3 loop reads CASSLLPPGLAGARDIQYF. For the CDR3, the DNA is TGTGCCAGCAGCTTACTCCCACCGGGACTAGCGGGAGCGAGGGACATTCAGTACTTC.

Here the CDR3 reads CASSLDRPSSGNTIYF. Written as DNA, the CDR3 is TGTGCCAGCAGTTTGGACAGGCCGAGCTCTGGAAACACCATATATTTT. The chain combines TRBV27 with TRBJ1-3; 7 bases agree with TRBD1. Per germline, CDR1 MNHEY and CDR2 SMNVEV (reference sequence). The CDR3 has 16 amino acids. The V and J ends lost 3 bases and 0 bases, in that order; junction bases with no gene match: 5.

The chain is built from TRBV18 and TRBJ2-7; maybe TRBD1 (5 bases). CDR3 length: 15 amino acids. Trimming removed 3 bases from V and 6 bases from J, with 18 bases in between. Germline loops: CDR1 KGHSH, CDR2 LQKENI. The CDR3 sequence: CASSPGAQDKFEQYF. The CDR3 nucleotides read TGTGCCAGCTCACCGGGTGCCCAGGACAAATTCGAGCAGTACTTC.

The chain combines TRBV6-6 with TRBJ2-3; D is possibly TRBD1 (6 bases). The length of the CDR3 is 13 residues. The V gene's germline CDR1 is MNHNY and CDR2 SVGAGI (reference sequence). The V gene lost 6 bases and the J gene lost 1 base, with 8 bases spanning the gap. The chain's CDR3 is CASSGQRTDTQYF. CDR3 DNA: TGTGCCAGCAGCGGACAGCGCACAGATACGCAGTATTTT.

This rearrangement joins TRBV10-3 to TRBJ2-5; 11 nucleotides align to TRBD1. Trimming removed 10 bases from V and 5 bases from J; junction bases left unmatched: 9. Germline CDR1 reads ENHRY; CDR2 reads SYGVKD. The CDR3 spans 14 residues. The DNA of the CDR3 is TGTGCCACCCGGGACAGGGGGGTTCAGGAGACCCAGTACTTC. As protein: CATRDRGVQETQYF.

The CDR3 DNA is TGCGCCAGCAGCTTGGACCCACTAGCGGGGGGCACCGGGGAGCTGTTTTTT. This encodes CASSLDPLAGGTGELFF. The chain recombines TRBV5-1 with TRBJ2-2; 12 bases agree with TRBD2. Germline loops: CDR1 SGHRS, CDR2 YFSETQ. J gave up 4 bases and V 0 bases, and 4 bases lay outside the gene matches. The CDR3 is 17 residues long.

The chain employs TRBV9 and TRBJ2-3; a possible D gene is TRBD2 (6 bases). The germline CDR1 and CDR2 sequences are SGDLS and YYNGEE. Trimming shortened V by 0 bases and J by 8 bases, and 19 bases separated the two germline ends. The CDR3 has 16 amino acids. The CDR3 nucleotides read TGTGCCAGCAGCGTAGGGGGTAGCGGAGCCATGAGTACGCAGTATTTT. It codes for CASSVGGSGAMSTQYF.

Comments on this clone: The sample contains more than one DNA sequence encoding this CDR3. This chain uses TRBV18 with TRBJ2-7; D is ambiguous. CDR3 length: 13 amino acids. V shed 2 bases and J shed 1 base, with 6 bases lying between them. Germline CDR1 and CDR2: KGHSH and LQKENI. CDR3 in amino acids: CASSPATSYEQYF. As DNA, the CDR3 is TGTGCCAGCTCACCAGCAACGTCCTACGAGCAGTACTTC.

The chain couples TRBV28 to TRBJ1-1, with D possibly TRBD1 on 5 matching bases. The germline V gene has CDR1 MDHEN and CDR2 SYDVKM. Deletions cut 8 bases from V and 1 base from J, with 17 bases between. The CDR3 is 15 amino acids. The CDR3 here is CASGRRGQGNTEAFF. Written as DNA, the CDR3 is TGTGCCAGCGGGCGAAGGGGCCAGGGGAACACTGAAGCTTTCTTT.

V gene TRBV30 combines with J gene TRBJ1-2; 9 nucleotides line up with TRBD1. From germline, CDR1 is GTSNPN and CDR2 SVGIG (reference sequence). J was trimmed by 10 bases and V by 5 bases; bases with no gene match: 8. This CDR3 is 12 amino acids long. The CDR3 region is CAWDAGTGFYTF. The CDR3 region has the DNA TGTGCCTGGGACGCCGGGACAGGGTTCTACACCTTC.

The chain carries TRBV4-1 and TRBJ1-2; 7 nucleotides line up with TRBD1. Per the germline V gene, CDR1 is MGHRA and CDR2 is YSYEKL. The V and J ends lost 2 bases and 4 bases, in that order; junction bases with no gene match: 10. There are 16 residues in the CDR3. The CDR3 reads CASSQPKQGTSYGYTF. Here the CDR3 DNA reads TGCGCCAGCAGCCAACCTAAACAGGGGACCAGCTATGGCTACACCTTC.

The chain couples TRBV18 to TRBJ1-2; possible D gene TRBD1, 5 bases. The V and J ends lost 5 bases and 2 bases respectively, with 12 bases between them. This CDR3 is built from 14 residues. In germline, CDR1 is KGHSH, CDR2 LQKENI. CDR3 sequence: CASSSDRRNYGYTF. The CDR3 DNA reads TGTGCCAGCTCATCAGACAGAAGGAACTATGGCTACACCTTC.

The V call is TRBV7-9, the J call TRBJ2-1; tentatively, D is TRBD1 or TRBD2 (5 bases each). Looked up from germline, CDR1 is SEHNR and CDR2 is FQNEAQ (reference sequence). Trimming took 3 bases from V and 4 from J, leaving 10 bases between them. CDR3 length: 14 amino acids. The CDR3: CASSLGTDYNEQFF. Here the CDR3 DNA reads TGTGCCAGCAGCTTGGGGACGGATTACAATGAGCAGTTCTTC.

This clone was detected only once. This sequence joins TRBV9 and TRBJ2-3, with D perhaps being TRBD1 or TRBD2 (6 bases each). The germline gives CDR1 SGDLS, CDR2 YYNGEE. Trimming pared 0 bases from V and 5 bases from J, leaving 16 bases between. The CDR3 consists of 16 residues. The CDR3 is CASSVAGGDIIDTQYF. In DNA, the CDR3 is TGTGCCAGCAGCGTAGCTGGCGGGGACATCATAGATACGCAGTATTTT.

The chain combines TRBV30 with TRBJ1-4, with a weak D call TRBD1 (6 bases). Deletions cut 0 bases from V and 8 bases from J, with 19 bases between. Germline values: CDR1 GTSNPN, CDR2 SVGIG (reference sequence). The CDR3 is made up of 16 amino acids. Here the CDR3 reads CAWSVHVGGPAEKLFF. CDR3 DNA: TGTGCCTGGAGTGTACATGTCGGGGGGCCGGCGGAAAAACTGTTTTTT.

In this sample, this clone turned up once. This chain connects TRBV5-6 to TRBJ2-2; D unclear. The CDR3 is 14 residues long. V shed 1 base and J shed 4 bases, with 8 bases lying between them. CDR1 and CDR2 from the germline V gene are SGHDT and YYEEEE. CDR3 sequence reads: CASSLFVSTGELFF. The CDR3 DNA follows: TGTGCCAGCAGCTTGTTCGTCAGCACCGGGGAGCTGTTTTTT.

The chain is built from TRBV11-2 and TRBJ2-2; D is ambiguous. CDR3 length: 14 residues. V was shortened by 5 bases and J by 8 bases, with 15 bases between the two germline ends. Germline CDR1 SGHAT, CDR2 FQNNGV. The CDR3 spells CASSPASSEGELFF. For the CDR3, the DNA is TGTGCCAGCAGCCCAGCGTCTAGTGAGGGGGAGCTGTTTTTT.

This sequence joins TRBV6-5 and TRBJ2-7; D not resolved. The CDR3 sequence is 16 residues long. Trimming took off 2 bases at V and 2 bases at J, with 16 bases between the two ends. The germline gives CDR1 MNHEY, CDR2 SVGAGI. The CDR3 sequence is CASSYVVATVTYEQYF. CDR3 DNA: TGTGCCAGCAGTTACGTCGTGGCAACGGTTACCTACGAGCAGTACTTC.

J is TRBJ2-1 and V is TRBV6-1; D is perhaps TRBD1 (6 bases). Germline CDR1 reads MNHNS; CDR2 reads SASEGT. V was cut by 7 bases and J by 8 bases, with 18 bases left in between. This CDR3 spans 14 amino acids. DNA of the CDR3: TGTGCCAGCACCGTGGGGACACCTTCTTATGAGCAGTTCTTC. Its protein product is CASTVGTPSYEQFF.

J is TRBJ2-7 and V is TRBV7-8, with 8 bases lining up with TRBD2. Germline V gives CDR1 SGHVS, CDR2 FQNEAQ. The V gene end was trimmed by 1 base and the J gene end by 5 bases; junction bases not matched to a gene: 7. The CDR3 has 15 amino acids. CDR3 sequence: CASSLELGGGNEQYF. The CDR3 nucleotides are TGTGCCAGCAGCTTAGAGCTCGGGGGGGGTAACGAGCAGTACTTC.

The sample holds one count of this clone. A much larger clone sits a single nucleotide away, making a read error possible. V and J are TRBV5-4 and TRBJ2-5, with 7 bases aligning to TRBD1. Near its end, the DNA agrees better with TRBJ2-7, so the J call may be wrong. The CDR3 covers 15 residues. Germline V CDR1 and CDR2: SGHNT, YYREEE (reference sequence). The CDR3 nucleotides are TGTGCCAGCAGCATGGGGGACAGCATCATCTACGAGCAGTACTTC. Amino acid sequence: CASSMGDSIIYEQYF.

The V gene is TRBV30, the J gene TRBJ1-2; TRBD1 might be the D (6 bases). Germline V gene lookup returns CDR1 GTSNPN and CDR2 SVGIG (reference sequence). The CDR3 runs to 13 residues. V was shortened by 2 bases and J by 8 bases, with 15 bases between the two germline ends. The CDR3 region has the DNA TGTGCCTGGAGTTCTATGACAGGTCCGGGCTACACCTTC. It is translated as CAWSSMTGPGYTF.

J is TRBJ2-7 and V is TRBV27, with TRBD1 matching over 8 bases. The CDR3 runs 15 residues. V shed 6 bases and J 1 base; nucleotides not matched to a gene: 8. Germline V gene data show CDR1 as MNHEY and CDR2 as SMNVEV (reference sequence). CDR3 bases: TGTGCCAGCAGCAAGGACAGGGCTTATTCCTACGAGCAGTACTTC. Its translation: CASSKDRAYSYEQYF.

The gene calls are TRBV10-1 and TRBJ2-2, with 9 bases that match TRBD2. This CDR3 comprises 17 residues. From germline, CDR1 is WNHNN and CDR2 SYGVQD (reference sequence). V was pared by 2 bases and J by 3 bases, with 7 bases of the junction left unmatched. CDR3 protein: CASSEVGLAGYTGELFF. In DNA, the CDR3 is TGCGCCAGCAGTGAGGTTGGGCTAGCGGGATACACCGGGGAGCTGTTTTTT.

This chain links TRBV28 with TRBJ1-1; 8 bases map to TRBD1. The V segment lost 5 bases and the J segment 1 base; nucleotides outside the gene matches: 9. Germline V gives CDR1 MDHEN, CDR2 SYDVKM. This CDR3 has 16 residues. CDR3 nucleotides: TGTGCCAGCAGTCCCCGGACAGGGATGAAGAACACTGAAGCTTTCTTT. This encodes CASSPRTGMKNTEAFF.

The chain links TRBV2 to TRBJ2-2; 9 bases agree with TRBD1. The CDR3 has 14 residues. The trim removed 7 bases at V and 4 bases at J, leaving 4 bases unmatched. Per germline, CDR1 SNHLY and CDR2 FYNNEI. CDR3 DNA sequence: TGTGCCAGCAACCCGACAGGGGGCACCGGGGAGCTGTTTTTT. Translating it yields CASNPTGGTGELFF.

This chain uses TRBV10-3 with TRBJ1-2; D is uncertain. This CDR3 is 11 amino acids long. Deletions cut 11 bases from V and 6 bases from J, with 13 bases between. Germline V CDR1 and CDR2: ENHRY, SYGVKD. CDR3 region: CAGFGWDGYTF. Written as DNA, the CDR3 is TGTGCCGGGTTCGGTTGGGATGGCTACACCTTC.

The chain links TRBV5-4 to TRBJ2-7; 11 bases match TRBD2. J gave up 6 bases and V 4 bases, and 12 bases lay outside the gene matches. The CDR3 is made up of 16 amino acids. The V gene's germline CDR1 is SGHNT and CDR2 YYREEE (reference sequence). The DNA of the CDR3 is TGTGCCAGCAGCCAAACCCTAGCGGGGGGTTTCCTCGAGCAGTACTTC. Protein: CASSQTLAGGFLEQYF.

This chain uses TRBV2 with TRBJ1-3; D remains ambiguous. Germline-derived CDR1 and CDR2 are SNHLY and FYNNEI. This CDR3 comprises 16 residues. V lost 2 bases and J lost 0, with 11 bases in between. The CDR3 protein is CASSETGRSSGNTIYF. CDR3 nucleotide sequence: TGTGCCAGCAGTGAAACGGGTCGGTCCTCTGGAAACACCATATATTTT.